What follows describes a single T cell receptor (beta chain). What it binds is not known. The germline V gene encodes CDR1 SGHDT and CDR2 YYEEEE. CDR3 size: 14 residues. V lost 0 bases to trimming and J lost 5 bases, with 11 bases between them. Only healthy Caucasians were included as donors. This sample is part of a study of identical twins. Findings of the study overall: Fewer insertions marked abundant cord blood beta clonotypes; young adult naive trended weakly, memory not at all. Conclusions were based on cross-sectional statistical analysis, without following the same donors.

TCRdb independently ran MiXCR on the 5' RACE reads; one entry per CDR3 protein. The sample lists 1.5 million to 2 million distinct CDR3 sequences, about 31% occurring once. Sequencing input: cord blood. This chain joins TRBV5-6 and TRBJ2-5; unclear D gene. This TCR derives from a newborn girl in good health. CDR3 region: CASSLVGPGETQYF. CDR3 nucleotides: TGTGCCAGCAGCTTGGTCGGACCCGGGGAGACCCAGTACTTC.